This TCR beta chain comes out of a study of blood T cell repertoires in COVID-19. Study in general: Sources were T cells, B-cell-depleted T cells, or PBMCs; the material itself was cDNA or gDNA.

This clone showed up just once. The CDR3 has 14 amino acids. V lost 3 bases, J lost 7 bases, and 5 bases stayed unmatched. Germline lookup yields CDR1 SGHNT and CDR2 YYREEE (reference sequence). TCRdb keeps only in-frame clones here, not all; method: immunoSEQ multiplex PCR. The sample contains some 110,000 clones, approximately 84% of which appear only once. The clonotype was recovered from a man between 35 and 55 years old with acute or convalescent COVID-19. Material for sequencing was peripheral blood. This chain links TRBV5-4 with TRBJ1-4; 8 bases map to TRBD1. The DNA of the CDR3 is TGTGCCAGCAGCTACGACAGGGGTGGTGAAAAACTGTTTTTT. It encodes CASSYDRGGEKLFF. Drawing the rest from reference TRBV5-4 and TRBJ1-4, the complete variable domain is ETGVTQSPTHLIKTRGQQVTLRCSSQSGHNTVSWYQQALGQGPQFIFQYYREEENGRGNFPPRFSGLQFPNYSSELNVNALELDDSALYLCASSYDRGGEKLFFGSGTQLSVL.